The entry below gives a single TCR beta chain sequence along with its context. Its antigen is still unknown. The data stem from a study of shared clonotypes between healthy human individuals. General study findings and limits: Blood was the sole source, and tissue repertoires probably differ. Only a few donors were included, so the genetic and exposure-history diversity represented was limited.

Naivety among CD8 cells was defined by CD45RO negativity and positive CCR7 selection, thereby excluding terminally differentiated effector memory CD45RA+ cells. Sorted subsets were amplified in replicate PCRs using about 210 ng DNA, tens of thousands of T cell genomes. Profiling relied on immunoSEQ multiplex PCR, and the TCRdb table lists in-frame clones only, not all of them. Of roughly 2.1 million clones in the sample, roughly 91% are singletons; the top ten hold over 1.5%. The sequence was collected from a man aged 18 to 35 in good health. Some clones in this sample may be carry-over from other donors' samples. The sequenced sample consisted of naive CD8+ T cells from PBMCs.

CDR3 in DNA: TGTGCCAGCTCACCGGGGGCACACCGCAATCAGCCCCAGCATTTT. Protein product: CASSPGAHRNQPQHF. The chain recombines TRBV18 with TRBJ1-5; D perhaps matches TRBD1 (6 bases). The CDR3 extends over 15 amino acids. CDR1 KGHSH and CDR2 LQKENI come from the germline V gene. V shed 3 bases and J shed 2 bases, with 11 bases lying between them. Full variable domain (remainder filled in from reference TRBV18 and TRBJ1-5): NAGVMQNPRHLVRRRGQEARLRCSPMKGHSHVYWYRQLPEEGLKFMVYLQKENIIDESGMPKERFSAEFPKEGPSILRIQQVVRGDSAAYFCASSPGAHRNQPQHFGDGTRLSIL.